The 30 T cell receptor beta chains listed next were all sequenced from one sample in a study of response to subunit inactivated influenza vaccine. TCRdb independently ran MiXCR on the RT-PCR reads; one entry per CDR3 protein. The sample has roughly 550,000 distinct CDR3 sequences; approximately 22% are singletons. Separately, the same data were catalogued under a study of T cells expressing NK-cell markers. That work states: 5'RACE template switching with UMIs produced the TCR beta cDNA.

The sample consisted of CD4+ T cells sorted from PBMCs, taken approximately 12 days after vaccination. These receptors all stem from a man aged 45-65 years who received an inactivated influenza vaccine.

The chain has TRBV19 and TRBJ2-1; D gene ambiguous. V was trimmed by 6 bases and J by 6 bases, leaving 18 bases between them. CDR1 and CDR2 from the germline V gene are LNHDA and SQIVND (reference sequence). The CDR3 has 15 amino acids. As DNA, the CDR3 is TGTGCCAGTAGCTACCGTGGGGAAGCTACCAATGAGCAGTTCTTC. It yields the protein CASSYRGEATNEQFF.

V usage is TRBV3-1 and J usage is TRBJ2-7, with TRBD2 matching over 12 bases. The germline gives CDR1 LGHDT, CDR2 YNNKEL (reference sequence). CDR3 length: 14 residues. The junction had 3 bases not matched to a gene; V was cut back by 4 bases and J by 5 bases. CDR3 amino acids: CASSPTSGRNEQYF. The CDR3 DNA is TGTGCCAGCAGCCCCACTAGCGGGAGGAACGAGCAGTACTTC.

The chain carries TRBV6-5 and TRBJ2-1; the match to TRBD2 covers 8 bases. Germline loops: CDR1 MNHEY, CDR2 SVGAGI. The CDR3 is 18 residues long. J was trimmed by 8 bases and V by 0 bases; bases with no gene match: 15. The CDR3 is CASSYSRASGSPRDEQFF. In DNA form, the CDR3 reads TGTGCCAGCAGTTACTCCCGGGCTAGCGGGTCTCCTAGGGATGAGCAGTTCTTC.

This clonotype was counted between two and nine times. This chain connects TRBV27 to TRBJ2-1, with TRBD1 matching over 9 bases. Germline V lookup: CDR1 MNHEY, CDR2 SMNVEV (reference sequence). Unmatched junction bases numbered 12, after V lost 5 bases and J lost 7 bases. CDR3 length equals 16 residues. The DNA of the CDR3 is TGTGCCAGCAGTCCATCCGCCGGGACAGGGTGGAATGAGCAGTTCTTC. Encoded protein: CASSPSAGTGWNEQFF.

This clonotype was detected a few times. The V and J genes are TRBV4-3 and TRBJ2-1; D possibly corresponds to TRBD2 (6 bases). Germline-derived CDR1 and CDR2 are LGHNA and YSLEER. V lost 0 bases to trimming and J lost 7 bases, with 16 bases between them. CDR3 length: 16 residues. This CDR3 reads CASSQDPPPSANEQFF. The CDR3 nucleotides are TGCGCCAGCAGCCAAGATCCCCCCCCTAGCGCGAATGAGCAGTTCTTC.

This chain joins TRBV5-1 and TRBJ2-5; TRBD1 agrees at 7 bases. Germline V CDR1 and CDR2: SGHRS, YFSETQ. This CDR3 region has 13 residues. V was clipped by 4 bases and J by 6 bases; unmatched bases: 6. CDR3 DNA sequence: TGCGCCAGCAGCGCCGAGGGGGCGAAGACCCAGTACTTC. This codes for CASSAEGAKTQYF.

This clonotype was observed a few times. J is TRBJ2-7 and V is TRBV11-2; D perhaps matches TRBD2 (7 bases). The CDR3 is made up of 15 amino acids. The V end was cut by 2 bases, the J end by 3 bases, with 14 bases between. CDR1 is SGHAT and CDR2 is FQNNGV in the germline V gene. The CDR3 DNA is TGTGCCAGCAGCTTACTAGGGGGGGGGCACTACGAGCAGTACTTC. It yields the protein CASSLLGGGHYEQYF.

This clonotype was counted only a few times. The genes are TRBV2 and TRBJ2-2; 11 nucleotides align to TRBD1. The CDR3 runs 16 residues. With 5 bases clipped from V and 1 base from J, the junction kept 3 bases outside the gene matches. CDR1 and CDR2 (germline): SNHLY, FYNNEI. The CDR3 protein is CASSRGTGGNTGELFF. The CDR3, as DNA: TGTGCCAGCAGTAGAGGGACAGGGGGGAACACCGGGGAGCTGTTTTTT.

The gene calls are TRBV20-1 and TRBJ2-3; D is unclear. The V and J ends lost 5 bases and 6 bases respectively, with 9 bases between them. Germline CDR1 is DFQATT and CDR2 is SNEGSKA (reference sequence). This CDR3 is built from 11 residues. The CDR3 loop reads CSAPLWDTQYF. The CDR3 DNA follows: TGCAGTGCTCCCTTATGGGATACGCAGTATTTT.

The table lists this clonotype with a few counts. The V and J genes are TRBV7-2 and TRBJ2-1, with TRBD2 as a possible D gene (5 bases). Trimming cost V 0 bases and J 1 base, with 13 bases left between them. CDR3 size: 17 residues. Germline values: CDR1 SGHTA, CDR2 FQGNSA. The CDR3 is CASSLAKLAWSYNEQFF. The CDR3 nucleotides are TGTGCCAGCAGCTTAGCTAAATTAGCGTGGTCCTACAATGAGCAGTTCTTC. The full variable domain, with the rest looked up from reference TRBV7-2 and TRBJ2-1, is GAGVSQSPSNKVTEKGKDVELRCDPISGHTALYWYRQSLGQGLEFLIYFQGNSAPDKSGLPSDRFSAERTGGSVSTLTIQRTQQEDSAVYLCASSLAKLAWSYNEQFFGPGTRLTVL.

This clonotype was observed many times. The chain is built from TRBV5-1 and TRBJ1-2; D gene ambiguous. The CDR3 is 14 amino acids. From germline, CDR1 is SGHRS and CDR2 YFSETQ. With 0 bases removed from V and 4 bases from J, the gap between germline ends came to 10 bases. CDR3 coding DNA: TGCGCCAGCAGCTTGGAGCAGAAAGGCTATGGCTACACCTTC. It encodes CASSLEQKGYGYTF.

This clonotype was picked up a small number of times. The chain uses TRBV5-1 and TRBJ2-5; 8 positions match TRBD1. V trimming: 6 bases; J trimming: 2 bases; junction bases outside the gene matches: 9. Germline V CDR1 and CDR2: SGHRS, YFSETQ. The CDR3 consists of 15 residues. The CDR3 spells CASMTGAVLQETQYF. The CDR3 DNA follows: TGCGCCAGCATGACAGGGGCCGTTTTGCAAGAGACCCAGTACTTC. Full variable domain (outside the CDR3, taken from reference TRBV5-1 and TRBJ2-5): KAGVTQTPRYLIKTRGQQVTLSCSPISGHRSVSWYQQTPGQGLQFLFEYFSETQRNKGNFPGRFSGRQFSNSRSEMNVSTLELGDSALYLCASMTGAVLQETQYFGPGTRLLVL.

The chain is built from TRBV4-3 and TRBJ2-2, with TRBD1 as a possible D gene (5 bases). The germline CDR1 and CDR2 sequences are LGHNA and YSLEER. Trimming removed 2 bases from V and 4 bases from J, with 11 bases in between. CDR3 length: 15 amino acids. The CDR3 protein is CASSQRPGSTGELFF. CDR3 DNA sequence: TGCGCCAGCAGCCAACGACCAGGGTCCACCGGGGAGCTGTTTTTT.

This clonotype was seen a handful of times. The V gene is TRBV18, the J gene TRBJ1-5; D gene uncertain. The V end was cut by 2 bases, the J end by 0 bases, with 11 bases between. Germline values: CDR1 KGHSH, CDR2 LQKENI. The length of the CDR3 is 16 residues. In DNA form, the CDR3 reads TGTGCCAGCTCACCATCTACAAATTATAGCAATCAGCCCCAGCATTTT. Encoded protein: CASSPSTNYSNQPQHF.

This clonotype was counted many times. In DNA, the CDR3 is TGTGCCAGCAGCCAAGTAGGGGGGAGCACCGGGGAGCTGTTTTTT. Residues: CASSQVGGSTGELFF. This chain connects TRBV14 to TRBJ2-2; D may match TRBD1 or TRBD2 (6 bases each). Between the trimmed V and J ends, which lost 1 base and 4 bases, there was a span of 10 bases. Germline CDR1 SGHDN, CDR2 FVKESK. The CDR3 loop spans 15 amino acids.

This clonotype was observed many times. Its ends do not fully match the called genes, so a read error is possible. The chain combines TRBV18 with TRBJ2-1; TRBD2 matches 11 bases. CDR1 and CDR2 (germline): KGHSH, LQKENI. CDR3 length equals 14 residues. CDR3 nucleotides: TGCGCCAGCAGCCCTACTAGCGGGAGCAATGAGCAGTTCTTT. Translating it yields CASSPTSGSNEQFF.

In this sample, this clonotype turned up many times. The CDR3 loop is CASSSRPQETQYF. CDR3 coding DNA: TGTGCCAGCAGCTCCCGCCCGCAAGAGACCCAGTACTTC. This chain links TRBV9 with TRBJ2-5; D is undetermined. Germline V gene lookup returns CDR1 SGDLS and CDR2 YYNGEE. This CDR3 is 13 amino acids long. The V end lost 4 bases, the J end lost 2 bases, and 9 bases lay between the germline ends.

CDR3 nucleotide sequence: TGTGCCAGCAGTTTAGTACTAGCGGGAGTAAATGAGCAGTTCTTC. Its translation: CASSLVLAGVNEQFF. This chain connects TRBV12-3 or TRBV12-4 to TRBJ2-1; 11 bases fit TRBD2. V dropped 1 base and J dropped 7; count of bases not matched to a gene: 3. This CDR3 contains 15 residues.

The chain recombines TRBV18 with TRBJ1-1; 8 bases agree with TRBD1. V gave up 3 bases and J gave up 9 bases; unmatched junction bases: 3. The CDR3 has 12 residues. Germline V lookup: CDR1 KGHSH, CDR2 LQKENI. In DNA, the CDR3 is TGTGCCAGCTCACCCGGACAGGGCCAAGCTTTCTTT. Translated, it gives CASSPGQGQAFF.

Points on this clonotype: A much larger clone sits a single nucleotide away, making a read error possible. The rearrangement uses TRBV15 and TRBJ2-1; D is perhaps TRBD2 (7 bases). Trimming cost V 0 bases and J 3 bases, with 15 bases left between them. The CDR3 runs 17 residues. Germline loops: CDR1 LNHNV, CDR2 YYDKDF (reference sequence). CDR3 amino acids: CATSRDWGGSGYNEQFF. The CDR3 DNA reads TGTGCCACCAGCAGAGATTGGGGGGGCTCGGGCTACAATGAGCAGTTCTTC.

The V gene is TRBV5-1, the J gene TRBJ2-2; TRBD2 agrees at 7 bases. The CDR3 consists of 16 residues. Germline V CDR1 and CDR2: SGHRS, YFSETQ. J lost 1 base, V lost 4 bases, and 7 bases had no gene match. CDR3 coding DNA: TGCGCCAGCAGCGCTGAGCGGGGAGGGAACACCGGGGAGCTGTTTTTT. Protein sequence: CASSAERGGNTGELFF. Drawing the rest from reference TRBV5-1 and TRBJ2-2, the complete variable domain is KAGVTQTPRYLIKTRGQQVTLSCSPISGHRSVSWYQQTPGQGLQFLFEYFSETQRNKGNFPGRFSGRQFSNSRSEMNVSTLELGDSALYLCASSAERGGNTGELFFGEGSRLTVL.

The chain couples TRBV6-1 to TRBJ2-7; no reliable D call. Trimming cost V 0 bases and J 0 bases, with 6 bases left between them. The CDR3 totals 14 residues. Looked up from germline, CDR1 is MNHNS and CDR2 is SASEGT. CDR3 loop: CASSEAGFSYEQYF. CDR3 nucleotides: TGTGCCAGCAGTGAAGCTGGGTTCTCCTACGAGCAGTACTTC.

V gene TRBV20-1 combines with J gene TRBJ2-1, with D perhaps matching TRBD2 (6 bases). The CDR3 loop spans 16 amino acids. V dropped 5 bases and J dropped 4 bases, with 21 bases sitting between them. Germline values: CDR1 DFQATT, CDR2 SNEGSKA (reference sequence). The CDR3 DNA reads TGCAGTGCTCCGAATTACGGTAGCGGCGGTTACAATGAGCAGTTCTTC. Protein: CSAPNYGSGGYNEQFF.

This clonotype was seen more than once but under ten times. The chain joins TRBV3-1 to TRBJ1-4, with 10 bases fitting TRBD1. This CDR3 is built from 15 residues. V was clipped by 2 bases and J by 10 bases; unmatched bases: 7. Germline-derived CDR1 and CDR2 are LGHDT and YNNKEL (reference sequence). This chain's CDR3 is CASSQRTGGSGKLFF. In nucleotides, the CDR3 is TGTGCCAGCAGCCAACGGACAGGGGGGTCCGGAAAACTGTTTTTT.

The chain has TRBV7-3 and TRBJ2-2, with a tentative D call TRBD2 (6 bases). CDR3 length: 16 residues. Trimming removed 0 bases at V and 8 bases at J, with 16 bases between. Germline assignment: CDR1 SGHTA and CDR2 FQGTGA. The CDR3 region is CASSLTPRESSGELFF. DNA for the CDR3: TGTGCCAGCAGCTTAACTCCGCGGGAATCTTCGGGGGAGCTGTTTTTT.

This clonotype appeared many times. V and J are TRBV7-9 and TRBJ1-2, with 9 bases matching TRBD1. This CDR3 is 16 amino acids long. With V trimmed by 5 bases and J by 5 bases, 12 bases remained unmatched. CDR1 and CDR2 from the germline V gene are SEHNR and FQNEAQ (reference sequence). For the CDR3, the DNA is TGTGCCAGCAGCCCGAGGGTAGGACAGGGGATTTATGGCTACACCTTC. Protein: CASSPRVGQGIYGYTF.

The chain is built from TRBV4-1 and TRBJ2-3; D unresolved. Trimming pared 0 bases from V and 2 bases from J, leaving 15 bases between. The germline V gene encodes CDR1 MGHRA and CDR2 YSYEKL. The CDR3 covers 17 residues. CDR3: CASSQDRRTSYTDTQYF. Here the CDR3 DNA reads TGCGCCAGCAGCCAAGATCGGCGAACATCGTACACAGATACGCAGTATTTT.

This clonotype showed up just a few times. This rearrangement joins TRBV4-2 to TRBJ1-1, with D perhaps matching TRBD1 (6 bases). This CDR3 is built from 12 residues. Germline-derived CDR1 and CDR2 are LGHNA and YNFKEQ. V lost 0 bases to trimming and J lost 10 bases, with 9 bases between them. The CDR3 DNA follows: TGTGCCAGCAGCCAAGATCAAGGGGGAGCTTTCTTT. This translates into CASSQDQGGAFF.

The V gene is TRBV7-2, the J gene TRBJ1-4, with D possibly TRBD1 on 5 matching bases. Germline CDR1 SGHTA, CDR2 FQGNSA. This CDR3 spans 14 amino acids. Between the trimmed V and J ends, which lost 1 base and 8 bases, there was a span of 11 bases. The DNA of the CDR3 is TGTGCCAGCAGCTTAGGGGGACGCGGCGAAAAACTGTTTTTT. It encodes CASSLGGRGEKLFF.

J is TRBJ2-5 and V is TRBV9; no clear D gene. CDR3 length: 13 amino acids. Per germline, CDR1 SGDLS and CDR2 YYNGEE. V lost 1 base to trimming and J lost 1 base, with 5 bases between them. The CDR3 region is CASSVSIQETQYF. The CDR3 nucleotides are TGTGCCAGCAGCGTATCCATCCAAGAGACCCAGTACTTC.